This T cell receptor (beta chain) was captured in a study of blood T cell repertoires in COVID-19. About the research overall: Specimens from acute and convalescent COVID-19 originated in the United States, Italy and Spain.

As processed by the authors: Estimates of nucleated cell counts were drawn from the amplification of reference gene primers. Sequencing was performed with immunoSEQ multiplex PCR; in TCRdb, only in-frame clones are kept and a portion is missing. Clone size and V and J calls were adopted from that table, with D and trimming inferred from the DNA. This sample has 350,000 to 450,000 clones, with just over 90% found just once. Cohort allocation depended upon clinical history that participants reported. The CDR3 has 14 residues. Germline loops: CDR1 SGDLS, CDR2 YYNGEE. The ends were cut back, 3 bases at V and 3 bases at J, with 12 bases in the middle.

This sequence joins TRBV9 and TRBJ1-2; D perhaps matches TRBD1 (5 bases). Source material: PBMCs or T cells enriched from blood (not recorded which). The TCR originated in a woman aged 40 to 50 who had been exposed to COVID-19. The CDR3 reads CASSGLDTDYGYTF. The CDR3 DNA follows: TGTGCCAGCAGCGGCTTGGACACTGACTATGGCTACACCTTC.